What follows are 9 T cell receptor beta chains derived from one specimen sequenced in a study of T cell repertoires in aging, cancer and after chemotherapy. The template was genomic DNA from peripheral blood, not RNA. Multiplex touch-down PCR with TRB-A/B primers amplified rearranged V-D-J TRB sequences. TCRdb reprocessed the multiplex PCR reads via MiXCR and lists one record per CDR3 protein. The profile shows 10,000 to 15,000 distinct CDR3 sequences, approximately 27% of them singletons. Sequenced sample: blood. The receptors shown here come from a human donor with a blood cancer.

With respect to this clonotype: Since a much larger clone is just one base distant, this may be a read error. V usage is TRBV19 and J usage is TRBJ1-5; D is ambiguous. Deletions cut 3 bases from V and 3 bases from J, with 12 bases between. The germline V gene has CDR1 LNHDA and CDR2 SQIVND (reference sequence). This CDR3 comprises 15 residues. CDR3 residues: CASSMVVDNNQPQHF. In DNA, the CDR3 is TGTGCCAGTAGTATGGTGGTAGACAACAATCAGCCCCAGCATTTT.

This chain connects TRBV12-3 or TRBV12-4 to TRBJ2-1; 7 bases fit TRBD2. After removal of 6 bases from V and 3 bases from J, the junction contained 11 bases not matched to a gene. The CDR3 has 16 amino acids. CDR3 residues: CASSPGTTPIYNEQFF. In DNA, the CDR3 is TGTGCCAGCAGCCCCGGGACTACACCAATCTACAATGAGCAGTTCTTC.

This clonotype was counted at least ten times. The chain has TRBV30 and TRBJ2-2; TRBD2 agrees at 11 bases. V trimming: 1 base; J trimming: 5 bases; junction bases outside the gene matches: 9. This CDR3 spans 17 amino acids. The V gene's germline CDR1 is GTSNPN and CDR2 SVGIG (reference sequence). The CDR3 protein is CAWSALLAGVGTGELFF. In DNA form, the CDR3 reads TGTGCCTGGAGTGCCCTACTAGCGGGAGTCGGGACCGGGGAGCTGTTTTTT.

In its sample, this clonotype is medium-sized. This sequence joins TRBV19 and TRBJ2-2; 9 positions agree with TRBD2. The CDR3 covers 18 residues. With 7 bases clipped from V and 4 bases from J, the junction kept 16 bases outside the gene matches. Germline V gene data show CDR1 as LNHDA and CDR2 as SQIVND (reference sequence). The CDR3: CASNEAGGRKKGTGELFF. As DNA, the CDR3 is TGTGCCAGTAACGAAGCGGGAGGCCGCAAAAAGGGCACCGGGGAGCTGTTTTTT.

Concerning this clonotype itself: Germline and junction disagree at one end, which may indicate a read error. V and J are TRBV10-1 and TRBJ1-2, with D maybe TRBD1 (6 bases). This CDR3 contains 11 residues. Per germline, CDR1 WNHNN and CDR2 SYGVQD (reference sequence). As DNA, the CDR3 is TGTGCCATCAGGGGCCTGCCCGGCTACACCTTC. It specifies CAIRGLPGYTF.

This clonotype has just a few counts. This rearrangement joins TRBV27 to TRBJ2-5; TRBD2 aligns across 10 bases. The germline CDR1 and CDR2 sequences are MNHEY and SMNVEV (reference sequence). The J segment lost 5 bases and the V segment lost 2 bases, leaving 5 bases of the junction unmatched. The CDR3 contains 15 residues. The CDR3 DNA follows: TGTGCCAGCAGTTTACTCAGCGGGGGGGCTGAGACCCAGTACTTC. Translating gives CASSLLSGGAETQYF.

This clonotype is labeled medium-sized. The CDR3 reads CASSLGHSDNEQFF. The CDR3 DNA follows: TGTGCCAGCAGCTTAGGTCACAGCGACAATGAGCAGTTCTTC. This rearrangement joins TRBV13 to TRBJ2-1; D uncertain. Germline V CDR1 and CDR2: PRHDT, FYEKMQ (reference sequence). The CDR3 covers 14 residues. Trimming took 0 bases from V and 5 from J, leaving 8 bases between them.

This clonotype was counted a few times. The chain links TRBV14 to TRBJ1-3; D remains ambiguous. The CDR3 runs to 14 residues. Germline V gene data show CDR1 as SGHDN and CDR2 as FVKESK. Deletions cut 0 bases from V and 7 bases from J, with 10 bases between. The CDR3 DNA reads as TGTGCCAGCAGCCAAGATCTGGTACGCAACACCATATATTTT. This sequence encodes CASSQDLVRNTIYF.

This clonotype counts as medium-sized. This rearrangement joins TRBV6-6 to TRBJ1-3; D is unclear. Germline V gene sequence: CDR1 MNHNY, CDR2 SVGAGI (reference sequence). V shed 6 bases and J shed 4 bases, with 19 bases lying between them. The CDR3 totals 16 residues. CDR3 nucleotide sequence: TGTGCCAGCAGGACTCGAGAATCTTCCTCCGGAAACACCATATATTTT. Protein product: CASRTRESSSGNTIYF.